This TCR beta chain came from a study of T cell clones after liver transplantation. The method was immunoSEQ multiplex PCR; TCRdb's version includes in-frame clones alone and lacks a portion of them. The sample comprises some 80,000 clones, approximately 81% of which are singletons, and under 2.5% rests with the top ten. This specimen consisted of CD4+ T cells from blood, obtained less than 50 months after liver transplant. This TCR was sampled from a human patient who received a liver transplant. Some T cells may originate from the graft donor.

CDR3 bases: TGTGCCAGTAGTATATTCCTAGCGGGAGTACAAGCCAATGAGCAGTTCTTC. This encodes CASSIFLAGVQANEQFF. The V and J genes are TRBV19 and TRBJ2-1; 10 nucleotides agree with TRBD2. The length of the CDR3 is 17 residues. The junction had 10 bases not matched to a gene; V was cut back by 2 bases and J by 6 bases. Looked up from germline, CDR1 is LNHDA and CDR2 is SQIVND (reference sequence).